The 20 T cell receptor beta chains given below trace back to one sample, sequenced in a study of response to subunit inactivated influenza vaccine. TCRdb called the RT-PCR reads again in MiXCR, with one record for every CDR3 protein. The table includes 150,000 to 200,000 distinct CDR3 sequences, about 12% detected once. The same data also contributed to another study, on T cells expressing NK-cell markers. In that study: The TCR beta cDNA came from 5'RACE template switching with UMIs.

The sample here was CD8+ T cells sorted from PBMCs, taken 12 days after vaccination. The receptors here all came from a man in his forties or fifties who received an inactivated influenza vaccine.

This clonotype was found many times. V is TRBV4-3 and J is TRBJ2-3; TRBD2 agrees at 10 bases. CDR1 is LGHNA, CDR2 YSLEER, per germline. CDR3 length: 18 amino acids. The ends lost 2 bases at V and 5 bases at J; junction bases unmatched: 13. CDR3: CASSQRGGASGSIDTQYF. Written as DNA, the CDR3 is TGCGCCAGCAGCCAACGTGGAGGTGCTAGCGGGAGTATAGATACGCAGTATTTT.

The chain joins TRBV24-1 to TRBJ2-3; TRBD2 matches at 11 bases. The CDR3 is made up of 17 amino acids. V dropped 2 bases and J dropped 3; count of bases not matched to a gene: 6. The germline gives CDR1 KGHDR, CDR2 SFDVKD. The CDR3 here is CATSDSLLAGGTDTQYF. As DNA, the CDR3 is TGTGCCACCAGTGATTCCCTGCTAGCGGGAGGTACAGATACGCAGTATTTT.

This clonotype was detected many times. The genes are TRBV3-1 and TRBJ2-5; D is perhaps TRBD2 (6 bases). The germline V gene encodes CDR1 LGHDT and CDR2 YNNKEL (reference sequence). V lost 5 bases to trimming and J lost 5 bases, with 15 bases between them. The CDR3 has 14 amino acids. CDR3 sequence (DNA): TGTGCCAGCAGCACTAGCTTGGGTGTGGAGACCCAGTACTTC. Protein: CASSTSLGVETQYF.

The chain uses TRBV28 and TRBJ2-5, with D tentatively TRBD1 (5 bases). Germline loops: CDR1 MDHEN, CDR2 SYDVKM. CDR3 size: 16 residues. V was cut by 2 bases and J by 2 bases, with 15 bases left in between. This chain's CDR3 is CASSLRGQGWQETQYF. The CDR3 nucleotides are TGTGCCAGCAGTTTAAGGGGCCAGGGTTGGCAAGAGACCCAGTACTTC.

The genes are TRBV11-1 and TRBJ2-1; TRBD2 aligns across 16 bases. Germline CDR1 reads SGHAT; CDR2 reads FQDESV (reference sequence). This CDR3 has 18 residues. The J segment lost 4 bases and the V segment lost 5 bases, leaving 8 bases of the junction unmatched. The CDR3 nucleotides are TGTGCCAGCAGCGCCGGGACTAGCGGGGGGGGACAATACAATGAGCAGTTCTTC. Its protein product is CASSAGTSGGGQYNEQFF.

The count of this clonotype is one. The gene calls are TRBV10-3 and TRBJ2-1; 8 nucleotides line up with TRBD2. Germline CDR1 ENHRY, CDR2 SYGVKD. The CDR3 is 16 residues long. The trim removed 6 bases at V and 0 bases at J, leaving 7 bases unmatched. CDR3 region: CAISSGRAPSYNEQFF. The CDR3 coding sequence is TGTGCCATCAGCTCCGGGAGGGCCCCCTCCTACAATGAGCAGTTCTTC.

The table lists this clonotype with a count of one. The chain is built from TRBV19 and TRBJ2-7; 10 bases line up with TRBD2. Per the germline V gene, CDR1 is LNHDA and CDR2 is SQIVND (reference sequence). CDR3 length: 15 residues. V was pared by 4 bases and J by 2 bases, with 5 bases of the junction left unmatched. The CDR3 nucleotides read TGTGCCAGTAGTAAAGGGACTAGCGCTACCTACGAGCAGTACTTC. It translates to CASSKGTSATYEQYF.

The gene calls are TRBV20-1 and TRBJ1-5, with D perhaps matching TRBD1 (5 bases). Trimming cost V 6 bases and J 3 bases, with 12 bases left between them. Germline V gene data show CDR1 as DFQATT and CDR2 as SNEGSKA (reference sequence). The CDR3 covers 13 residues. For the CDR3, the DNA is TGCAGTGCGGAAGAGGGGCTCAATCAGCCCCAGCATTTT. Amino acid sequence: CSAEEGLNQPQHF.

The sample holds a few counts of this clonotype. The chain is built from TRBV12-3 or TRBV12-4 and TRBJ1-1; no reliable D call. This CDR3 spans 12 amino acids. V was cut by 4 bases and J by 6 bases, with 9 bases left in between. The CDR3 DNA sequence: TGTGCCAGCAGTTGGGGAAGGGCTGAAGCTTTCTTT. Amino acids: CASSWGRAEAFF.

This clonotype was detected a few times. This chain joins TRBV5-5 and TRBJ2-5; TRBD1 agrees at 8 bases. Germline CDR1 reads SGHKS; CDR2 reads YYEKEE (reference sequence). V shed 5 bases and J 1 base; nucleotides not matched to a gene: 10. The CDR3 is 16 amino acids. The CDR3 DNA reads as TGTGCCAGCAGACCTAAGGACAGGGCTCTCCAAGAGACCCAGTACTTC. This gives the protein CASRPKDRALQETQYF.

This clonotype was recorded at least ten times. The chain has TRBV6-1 and TRBJ2-7; the D is unclear. Germline CDR1 is MNHNS and CDR2 is SASEGT. The CDR3 has 12 residues. V was clipped by 4 bases and J by 3 bases, with 7 bases between them. The CDR3 coding sequence is TGTGCCAGCAGTGCTTACGGCTACGAGCAGTACTTC. It encodes CASSAYGYEQYF.

V usage is TRBV11-1 and J usage is TRBJ1-1; D is undetermined. Germline-derived CDR1 and CDR2 are SGHAT and FQDESV (reference sequence). This CDR3 comprises 12 residues. V lost 3 bases and J lost 5, with 7 bases in between. In nucleotides, the CDR3 is TGTGCCAGCAGCTTGACCGAGACTGAAGCTTTCTTT. Amino acid sequence: CASSLTETEAFF.

The chain recombines TRBV13 with TRBJ2-4, with 7 bases fitting TRBD1. The CDR3 has 15 residues. The ends lost 5 bases at V and 10 bases at J; junction bases unmatched: 14. Germline V gene sequence: CDR1 PRHDT, CDR2 FYEKMQ (reference sequence). Written as DNA, the CDR3 is TGTGCCAGCAGCCTTAAGGACAGGAACCTGCAGATTCAGTACTTC. This codes for CASSLKDRNLQIQYF.

The J gene is TRBJ2-1, the V gene TRBV10-2, with a weak D call TRBD1 (5 bases). Germline V CDR1 and CDR2: WSHSY, SAAADI. Trimming removed 5 bases from V and 10 bases from J, with 9 bases in between. This CDR3 is built from 11 residues. The DNA for the CDR3 is TGCGCCAGCAGTTTCAGGGAAGAGCAGTTCTTC. Translating it yields CASSFREEQFF.

This chain links TRBV7-9 with TRBJ2-7, with a weak D call TRBD2 (6 bases). There are 14 residues in the CDR3. Deletions cut 5 bases from V and 2 bases from J, with 13 bases between. Germline V gene sequence: CDR1 SEHNR, CDR2 FQNEAQ (reference sequence). The CDR3 coding sequence is TGTGCCAGCAGCATTGGAGGGTTGCCCTACGAGCAGTACTTC. Residues: CASSIGGLPYEQYF.

The V call is TRBV27, the J call TRBJ2-1, with a possible D match to TRBD2 (6 bases). V lost 3 bases and J lost 8, with 23 bases in between. The CDR3 extends over 17 amino acids. CDR1 is MNHEY, CDR2 SMNVEV, per germline (reference sequence). The CDR3 loop is CASSFLSAGGIMDEQFF. CDR3 DNA sequence: TGTGCCAGCAGTTTCCTGAGTGCTGGGGGGATTATGGATGAGCAGTTCTTC.

The CDR3 region is CASSLRRQNGYTF. For the CDR3, the DNA is TGTGCCAGCAGCTTACGGCGGCAGAATGGCTACACCTTC. The chain uses TRBV7-8 and TRBJ1-2, with D unclear. V lost 2 bases and J lost 6, with 10 bases in between. CDR1 is SGHVS, CDR2 FQNEAQ, per germline. This CDR3 has 13 amino acids.

V gene TRBV7-9 combines with J gene TRBJ2-2; D gene unclear. The V end was cut by 1 base, the J end by 1 base, with 7 bases between. Germline V gene lookup returns CDR1 SEHNR and CDR2 FQNEAQ (reference sequence). This CDR3 comprises 15 residues. The DNA of the CDR3 is TGTGCCAGCAGCTTAGTGTCGGGGAACACCGGGGAGCTGTTTTTT. Amino acids: CASSLVSGNTGELFF.

This clonotype was seen only a few times. The rearrangement links TRBV20-1 to TRBJ2-2, with TRBD1 as a possible D gene (6 bases). CDR3 length: 14 amino acids. CDR1 is DFQATT and CDR2 is SNEGSKA in the germline V gene (reference sequence). The germline V and J ends were trimmed by 6 bases and 1 base, with 12 bases remaining between them. CDR3 residues: CSAPGDLNTGELFF. The CDR3 bases are TGCAGTGCCCCAGGGGATTTGAACACCGGGGAGCTGTTTTTT.

This clonotype has a handful of counts. The genes are TRBV2 and TRBJ1-2; 8 bases match TRBD1. The CDR3 is 12 residues long. Germline lookup yields CDR1 SNHLY and CDR2 FYNNEI. The CDR3 protein is CVIQGVSYGYTF. Here the CDR3 DNA reads TGTGTTATACAGGGGGTTAGCTATGGCTACACCTTC.